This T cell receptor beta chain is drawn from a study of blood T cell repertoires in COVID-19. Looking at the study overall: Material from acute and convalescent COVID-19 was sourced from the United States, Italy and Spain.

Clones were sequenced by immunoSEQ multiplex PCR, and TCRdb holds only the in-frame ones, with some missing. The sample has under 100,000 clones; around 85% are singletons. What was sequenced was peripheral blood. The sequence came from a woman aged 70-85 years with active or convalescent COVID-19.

This CDR3 reads CASSLPGFLYEQYF. In nucleotides, the CDR3 is TGTGCCAGCAGTCTCCCGGGATTCCTCTACGAGCAGTACTTC. The V call is TRBV6-2 or TRBV6-3, the J call TRBJ2-7; D is perhaps TRBD2 (5 bases). This CDR3 spans 14 amino acids. Deletions cut 5 bases from V and 3 bases from J, with 14 bases between. Germline assignment: CDR1 MNHEY and CDR2 SVGEGT.